Presented here are 5 T cell receptor beta chains from one specimen sequenced in a study of early stage breast cancer tumors. Using immunoSEQ multiplex PCR, the repertoire was profiled, and TCRdb retains in-frame clones only, with some absent. Here the sample spans approximately 11,000 clones, more than 60% being singletons. Material for sequencing was breast tumor tissue. The receptors shown here come from a person aged 70 to 80 with breast cancer.

The CDR3 here is CASSYSSGLVTEAFF. The CDR3 DNA sequence: TGTGCCAGCAGTTACTCGTCAGGGTTGGTCACTGAAGCTTTCTTT. The V gene is TRBV6-5, the J gene TRBJ1-1; D is perhaps TRBD1 (5 bases). V lost 0 bases to trimming and J lost 4 bases, with 12 bases between them. Germline-derived CDR1 and CDR2 are MNHEY and SVGAGI. The CDR3 contains 15 residues.

This clone was recorded once. V usage is TRBV21-1 and J usage is TRBJ2-6; TRBD1, the table's D call, was not compared with the DNA. TRBV21-1 is a pseudogene. This CDR3 comprises 19 residues. The CDR3: CASSPGQGKGNAGANVLTF. For the CDR3, the DNA is TGTGCCAGCAGCCCGGGACAGGGAAAAGGGAACGCTGGGGCCAACGTCCTGACTTTC.

V usage is TRBV19 and J usage is TRBJ2-1, with a tentative D call TRBD2 (7 bases). CDR3 length equals 16 residues. The V end lost 9 bases, the J end lost 4 bases, and 22 bases lay between the germline ends. Germline values: CDR1 LNHDA, CDR2 SQIVND (reference sequence). DNA of the CDR3: TGTGCCAGCCAGAATACAGGGACTATCCCGTACAATGAGCAGTTCTTC. This translates into CASQNTGTIPYNEQFF.

This sequence joins TRBV5-5 and TRBJ2-2, with a possible D match to TRBD2 (6 bases). Between the trimmed V and J ends, which lost 0 bases and 5 bases, there was a span of 20 bases. The CDR3 is 18 residues long. Germline V gene sequence: CDR1 SGHKS, CDR2 YYEKEE (reference sequence). The CDR3 loop is CASSLEMTRAVNTGELFF. The CDR3 coding sequence is TGTGCCAGCAGCTTGGAAATGACTAGAGCCGTCAATACCGGGGAGCTGTTTTTT.

This rearrangement joins TRBV5-8 to TRBJ1-1, with TRBD1 matching over 8 bases. CDR3 length: 15 amino acids. Germline CDR1 SGHTS, CDR2 YDEGEE. Trimming removed 2 bases from V and 0 bases from J; junction bases left unmatched: 3. CDR3 amino acids: CASSLRTGMNTEAFF. As DNA, the CDR3 is TGTGCCAGCAGCTTACGGACAGGGATGAACACTGAAGCTTTCTTT. Full variable domain (missing parts from reference TRBV5-8 and TRBJ1-1): EAGVTQSPTHLIKTRGQQATLRCSPISGHTSVYWYQQALGLGLQFLLWYDEGEERNRGNFPPRFSGRQFPNYSSELNVNALELEDSALYLCASSLRTGMNTEAFFGQGTRLTVV.